Shown below are 21 T cell receptor beta chains from a single sample sequenced in a study of OX40 agonist ivuxolimab in advanced cancers. Only in-frame clones appear in the TCRdb table, and some are missing; sequencing was by immunoSEQ multiplex PCR. The sample has 75,000 to 100,000 clones, 90% to 95% seen once. This sample comprised CD4+ or CD8+ T cells sorted from blood, obtained in a trial of the OX40 agonist ivuxolimab. The receptors come from an adult with an advanced solid tumor such as melanoma, head and neck, liver or kidney cancer.

This clone was seen a few times. The V and J genes are TRBV5-5 and TRBJ1-1; no clear D. This CDR3 comprises 14 residues. Germline V lookup: CDR1 SGHKS, CDR2 YYEKEE (reference sequence). The V end was cut by 1 base, the J end by 2 bases, with 9 bases between. CDR3 nucleotide sequence: TGTGCCAGCAGCTTGTTAGGGATCAACACTGAAGCTTTCTTT. It yields the protein CASSLLGINTEAFF.

This clone was found a few times. The CDR3 DNA reads as TGTGCCAGCAGCGTAGGAGGGGAGACCCAGTACTTC. Translation: CASSVGGETQYF. The rearrangement uses TRBV9 and TRBJ2-5, with D tentatively TRBD2 (5 bases). In germline, CDR1 is SGDLS, CDR2 YYNGEE. This CDR3 has 12 amino acids. Trimming left V 0 bases short and J 5 bases short, with 5 bases between.

The V gene is TRBV28, the J gene TRBJ1-2; no firm D call. Trimming left V 5 bases short and J 8 bases short, with 18 bases between. Per the germline V gene, CDR1 is MDHEN and CDR2 is SYDVKM. The CDR3 sequence is 14 residues long. This chain's CDR3 is CASSPQVLFQGYTF. The CDR3 DNA reads as TGTGCCAGCAGTCCTCAGGTCTTATTCCAAGGCTACACCTTC.

The chain carries TRBV7-9 and TRBJ2-3, with D perhaps matching TRBD1 or TRBD2 (5 bases each). Germline-derived CDR1 and CDR2 are SEHNR and FQNEAQ (reference sequence). V was clipped by 5 bases and J by 4 bases, with 16 bases between them. The CDR3 is 15 residues long. CDR3 nucleotide sequence: TGTGCCAGCAGCCGCGATGGGACGGGATCAGATACGCAGTATTTT. Translating it yields CASSRDGTGSDTQYF. Together with reference TRBV7-9 and TRBJ2-3, the CDR3 gives the full variable domain: DTGVSQNPRHKITKRGQNVTFRCDPISEHNRLYWYRQTLGQGPEFLTYFQNEAQLEKSRLLSDRFSAERPKGSFSTLEIQRTEQGDSAMYLCASSRDGTGSDTQYFGPGTRLTVL.

The chain is built from TRBV2 and TRBJ1-2, with no clear D. Trimming cost V 8 bases and J 4 bases, with 14 bases left between them. Per the germline V gene, CDR1 is SNHLY and CDR2 is FYNNEI. The CDR3 contains 13 residues. CDR3 nucleotides: TGTGCCAGCTGCAATTCACAGTTCTATGGCTACACCTTC. As protein: CASCNSQFYGYTF.

V and J are TRBV30 and TRBJ2-6, with 7 bases fitting TRBD1. The CDR3 contains 17 residues. In germline, CDR1 is GTSNPN, CDR2 SVGIG (reference sequence). J lost 0 bases, V lost 2 bases, and 7 bases had no gene match. DNA of the CDR3: TGTGCCTGGAGTTCGGGACAGATAATCTCTGGGGCCAACGTCCTGACTTTC. This encodes CAWSSGQIISGANVLTF.

J is TRBJ1-4 and V is TRBV7-8, with a weak D call TRBD1 (5 bases). The germline gives CDR1 SGHVS, CDR2 FQNEAQ. The V and J ends lost 4 bases and 0 bases respectively, with 9 bases between them. This CDR3 has 15 amino acids. CDR3 sequence (DNA): TGTGCCAGCAGCTCCACAGGACCAACTAATGAAAAACTGTTTTTT. Residues: CASSSTGPTNEKLFF. Based on the CDR3 plus reference TRBV7-8 and TRBJ1-4, the full variable domain is GAGVSQSPRYKVAKRGQDVALRCDPISGHVSLFWYQQALGQGPEFLTYFQNEAQLDKSGLPSDRFFAERPEGSVSTLKIQRTQQEDSAVYLCASSSTGPTNEKLFFGSGTQLSVL.

The chain recombines TRBV6-1 with TRBJ2-2, with 7 nucleotides matching TRBD2. The junction had 15 bases not matched to a gene; V was cut back by 2 bases and J by 6 bases. The CDR3 is 18 residues long. Germline CDR1 MNHNS, CDR2 SASEGT. CDR3 region: CASSEKAPGLVSPGELFF. CDR3 bases: TGTGCCAGCAGTGAAAAGGCCCCCGGACTAGTCAGTCCCGGGGAGCTGTTTTTT.

This rearrangement joins TRBV6-6 to TRBJ2-1; TRBD2 is a possible D gene (6 bases). Germline CDR1 reads MNHNY; CDR2 reads SVGAGI (reference sequence). The ends were cut back, 6 bases at V and 6 bases at J, with 15 bases in the middle. The CDR3 spans 14 residues. CDR3 sequence (DNA): TGTGCCAGCAGCGGGGGAGTAGCCGTCAATGAGCAGTTCTTC. This encodes CASSGGVAVNEQFF.

This chain links TRBV10-3 with TRBJ2-1; D not certain. Per germline, CDR1 ENHRY and CDR2 SYGVKD. The CDR3 is 13 residues long. Trimming removed 6 bases from V and 0 bases from J, with 6 bases in between. The CDR3, as DNA: TGTGCCATCAGCAGCGCCTCCTACAATGAGCAGTTCTTC. Its translation is CAISSASYNEQFF.

V and J are TRBV7-3 and TRBJ2-2; 11 nucleotides agree with TRBD2. Trimming removed 2 bases from V and 7 bases from J; junction bases left unmatched: 3. CDR1 is SGHTA and CDR2 is FQGTGA in the germline V gene. This CDR3 region has 15 residues. The CDR3 reads CASSLSLAGDGELFF. CDR3 coding DNA: TGTGCCAGCAGCTTATCACTAGCGGGAGACGGGGAGCTGTTTTTT.

This rearrangement joins TRBV6-1 to TRBJ1-5; D is undetermined. V was pared by 7 bases and J by 0 bases, with 10 bases between. Per the germline V gene, CDR1 is MNHNS and CDR2 is SASEGT. This CDR3 is built from 14 residues. The CDR3 here is CASTGPYSNQPQHF. CDR3 nucleotides: TGTGCCAGCACCGGCCCTTATAGCAATCAGCCCCAGCATTTT.

This sequence joins TRBV19 and TRBJ2-7; 13 bases agree with TRBD2. This CDR3 is built from 19 residues. The V gene's germline CDR1 is LNHDA and CDR2 SQIVND (reference sequence). With 3 bases clipped from V and 2 bases from J, the junction kept 13 bases outside the gene matches. CDR3 nucleotide sequence: TGTGCCAGTAGTATGAAAGGTTGGACTAGCGGGAGAGATACCTACGAGCAGTACTTC. Encoded protein: CASSMKGWTSGRDTYEQYF.

The V call is TRBV28, the J call TRBJ2-5; 7 bases match TRBD1. J lost 4 bases, V lost 5 bases, and 4 bases had no gene match. The CDR3 contains 13 residues. Germline V gene sequence: CDR1 MDHEN, CDR2 SYDVKM. The CDR3 sequence: CASSPRGRETQYF. As DNA, the CDR3 is TGTGCCAGCAGTCCTAGGGGGCGAGAGACCCAGTACTTC.

This clone has a handful of counts. The V and J genes are TRBV18 and TRBJ2-5; TRBD2 agrees at 7 bases. Unmatched junction bases numbered 7, after V lost 4 bases and J lost 2 bases. The V gene's germline CDR1 is KGHSH and CDR2 LQKENI. The CDR3 covers 15 residues. The CDR3 sequence: CASSRNLADQETQYF. The CDR3 region has the DNA TGTGCCAGCTCACGCAACCTAGCGGATCAAGAGACCCAGTACTTC. The complete variable domain, with remaining parts taken from reference TRBV18 and TRBJ2-5, reads NAGVMQNPRHLVRRRGQEARLRCSPMKGHSHVYWYRQLPEEGLKFMVYLQKENIIDESGMPKERFSAEFPKEGPSILRIQQVVRGDSAAYFCASSRNLADQETQYFGPGTRLLVL.

The rearrangement uses TRBV18 and TRBJ1-3; no definite D call. Looked up from germline, CDR1 is KGHSH and CDR2 is LQKENI. V gave up 4 bases and J gave up 2 bases, with 12 bases separating them. This CDR3 comprises 15 residues. CDR3 in amino acids: CASSLPRRPGNTIYF. The CDR3 DNA sequence: TGTGCCAGCTCACTACCAAGGAGGCCTGGAAACACCATATATTTT.

V usage is TRBV10-3 and J usage is TRBJ2-7; D is ambiguous. Germline CDR1 is ENHRY and CDR2 is SYGVKD. The CDR3 totals 12 residues. The V end was cut by 10 bases, the J end by 2 bases, with 12 bases between. The CDR3 protein is CATLNPPYEQYF. CDR3 coding DNA: TGTGCCACCTTAAACCCCCCCTACGAGCAGTACTTC.

The chain employs TRBV25-1 and TRBJ2-5; D gene unclear. The CDR3 extends over 12 amino acids. Germline lookup yields CDR1 MGHDK and CDR2 SYGVNS. Trimming removed 6 bases from V and 2 bases from J, with 7 bases in between. In nucleotides, the CDR3 is TGTGCCAGCAGAAATTTTCAAGAGACCCAGTACTTC. It translates to CASRNFQETQYF. The full variable domain, completed using reference TRBV25-1 and TRBJ2-5, is EADIYQTPRYLVIGTGKKITLECSQTMGHDKMYWYQQDPGMELHLIHYSYGVNSTEKGDLSSESTVSRIRTEHFPLTLESARPSHTSQYLCASRNFQETQYFGPGTRLLVL.

The sample holds one count of this clone. This chain links TRBV6-5 with TRBJ2-7; perhaps TRBD2 as D (6 bases). CDR3 length: 14 amino acids. The V gene's germline CDR1 is MNHEY and CDR2 SVGAGI. The germline V and J ends were trimmed by 5 bases and 2 bases, with 13 bases remaining between them. DNA of the CDR3: TGTGCCAGCAGTCCCGGAGGGCGAACCTACGAGCAGTACTTC. Its translation: CASSPGGRTYEQYF.

This clone was seen once. V usage is TRBV19 and J usage is TRBJ2-5; the D gene is possibly TRBD1 (6 bases). V dropped 4 bases and J dropped 2 bases, with 11 bases sitting between them. The CDR3 covers 14 residues. Looked up from germline, CDR1 is LNHDA and CDR2 is SQIVND (reference sequence). CDR3 loop: CASSTWTEQETQYF. CDR3 DNA sequence: TGTGCCAGTAGTACCTGGACAGAGCAAGAGACCCAGTACTTC.

The chain combines TRBV29-1 with TRBJ2-1; D could derive from TRBD1 or TRBD2 (5 bases each). This CDR3 contains 12 residues. Trimming removed 5 bases at V and 4 bases at J, with 9 bases between. Germline V gene sequence: CDR1 SQVTM, CDR2 ANQGSEA. Here the CDR3 reads CSVFGAYNEQFF. Here the CDR3 DNA reads TGCAGCGTTTTCGGGGCTTACAATGAGCAGTTCTTC.